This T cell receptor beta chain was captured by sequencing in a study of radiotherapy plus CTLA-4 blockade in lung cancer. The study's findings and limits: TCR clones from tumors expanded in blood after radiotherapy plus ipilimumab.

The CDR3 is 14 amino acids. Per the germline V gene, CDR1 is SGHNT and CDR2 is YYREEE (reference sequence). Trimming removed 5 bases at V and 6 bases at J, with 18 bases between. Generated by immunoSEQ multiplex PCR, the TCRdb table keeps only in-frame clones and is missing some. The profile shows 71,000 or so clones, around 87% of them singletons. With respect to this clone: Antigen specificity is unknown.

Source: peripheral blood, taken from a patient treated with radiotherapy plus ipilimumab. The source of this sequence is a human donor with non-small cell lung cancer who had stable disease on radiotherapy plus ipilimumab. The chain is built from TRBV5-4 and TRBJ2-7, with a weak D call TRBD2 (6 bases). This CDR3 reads CASRGSGDPIEQYF. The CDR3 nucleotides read TGTGCCAGCAGGGGGTCGGGGGACCCCATCGAGCAGTACTTC.